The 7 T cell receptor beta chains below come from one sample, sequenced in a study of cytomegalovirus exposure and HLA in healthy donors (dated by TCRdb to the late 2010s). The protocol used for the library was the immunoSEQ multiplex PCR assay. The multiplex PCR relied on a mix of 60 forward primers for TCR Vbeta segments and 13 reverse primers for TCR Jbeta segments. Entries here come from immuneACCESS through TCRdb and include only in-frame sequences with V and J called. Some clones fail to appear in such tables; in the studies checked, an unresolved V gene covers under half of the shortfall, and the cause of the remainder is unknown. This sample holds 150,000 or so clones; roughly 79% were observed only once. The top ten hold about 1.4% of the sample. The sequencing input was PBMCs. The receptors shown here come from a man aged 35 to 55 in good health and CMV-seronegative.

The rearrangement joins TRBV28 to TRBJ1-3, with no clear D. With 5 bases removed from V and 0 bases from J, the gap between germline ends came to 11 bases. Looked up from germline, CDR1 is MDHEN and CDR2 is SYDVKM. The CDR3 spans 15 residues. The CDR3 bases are TGTGCCAGCAGTCCCTCACCCTACTCTGGAAACACCATATATTTT. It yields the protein CASSPSPYSGNTIYF.

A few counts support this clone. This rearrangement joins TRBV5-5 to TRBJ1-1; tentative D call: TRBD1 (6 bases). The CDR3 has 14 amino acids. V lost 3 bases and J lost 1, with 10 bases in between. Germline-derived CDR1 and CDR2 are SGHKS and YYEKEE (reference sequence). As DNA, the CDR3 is TGTGCCAGCAGCTACTCAGGGGCGAACACTGAAGCTTTCTTT. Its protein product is CASSYSGANTEAFF.

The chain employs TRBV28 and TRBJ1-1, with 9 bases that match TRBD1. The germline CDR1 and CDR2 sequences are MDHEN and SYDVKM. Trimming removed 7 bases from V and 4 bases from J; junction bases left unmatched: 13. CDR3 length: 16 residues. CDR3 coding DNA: TGTGCCAGCACTATATTGCCGGGACAGGGAGTCACTGAAGCTTTCTTT. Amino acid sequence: CASTILPGQGVTEAFF. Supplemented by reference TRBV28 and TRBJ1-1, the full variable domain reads DVKVTQSSRYLVKRTGEKVFLECVQDMDHENMFWYRQDPGLGLRLIYFSYDVKMKEKGDIPEGYSVSREKKERFSLILESASTNQTSMYLCASTILPGQGVTEAFFGQGTRLTVV.

CDR3 protein: CASSLRTGLPGELFF. The CDR3 DNA is TGCGCCAGCAGCTTACGGACAGGGCTCCCCGGGGAGCTGTTTTTT. The rearrangement uses TRBV5-1 and TRBJ2-2; TRBD1 agrees at 8 bases. The V segment lost 2 bases and the J segment 6 bases; nucleotides outside the gene matches: 6. From germline, CDR1 is SGHRS and CDR2 YFSETQ. This CDR3 region has 15 residues.

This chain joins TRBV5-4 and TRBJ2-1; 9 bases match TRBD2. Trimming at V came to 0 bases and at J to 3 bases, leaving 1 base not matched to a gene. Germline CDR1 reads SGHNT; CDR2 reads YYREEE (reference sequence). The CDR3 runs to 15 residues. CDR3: CASSLGSGGYNEQFF. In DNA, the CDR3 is TGTGCCAGCAGCTTGGGTAGCGGGGGCTACAATGAGCAGTTCTTC.

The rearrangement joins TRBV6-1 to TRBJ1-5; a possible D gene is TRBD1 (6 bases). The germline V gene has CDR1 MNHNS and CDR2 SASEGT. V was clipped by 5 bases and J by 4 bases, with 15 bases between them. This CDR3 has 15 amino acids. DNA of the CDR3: TGTGCCAGCAGTCTCCAGGGGTTTAAGAATCAGCCCCAGCATTTT. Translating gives CASSLQGFKNQPQHF.

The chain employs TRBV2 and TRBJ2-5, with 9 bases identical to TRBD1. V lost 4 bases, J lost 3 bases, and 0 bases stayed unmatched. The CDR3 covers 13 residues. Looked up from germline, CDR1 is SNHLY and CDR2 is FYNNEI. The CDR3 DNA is TGTGCCAGCAGTGGGGACAGGGAAGAGACCCAGTACTTC. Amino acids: CASSGDREETQYF. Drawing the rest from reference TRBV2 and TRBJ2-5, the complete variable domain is EPEVTQTPSHQVTQMGQEVILRCVPISNHLYFYWYRQILGQKVEFLVSFYNNEISEKSEIFDDQFSVERPDGSNFTLKIRSTKLEDSAMYFCASSGDREETQYFGPGTRLLVL.